The 14 T cell receptor beta chains presented below share a single source sample, sequenced in a study of blood T cells in healthy people across ages. Together with a sample-barcoded 5' primer, a J-beta primer mix was included in a second PCR lasting about 6 to 11 cycles. TCRdb used MiXCR to reprocess the 5' RACE reads, holding one entry per CDR3 protein. The sample has approximately 690,000 distinct CDR3 sequences; 58% are singletons. Sequences were obtained from blood. All receptors come from a man in his 60s in good health.

This clonotype was detected only a few times. J is TRBJ2-5 and V is TRBV5-1; tentatively, D is TRBD1 (6 bases). Trimming took off 1 base at V and 2 bases at J, with 15 bases between the two ends. Germline values: CDR1 SGHRS, CDR2 YFSETQ. The CDR3 has 16 residues. CDR3 nucleotides: TGCGCCAGCAGCTTGACGACAGGTGGGGTTCAAGAGACCCAGTACTTC. Protein sequence: CASSLTTGGVQETQYF.

This clonotype was recorded a few times. The rearrangement uses TRBV5-5 and TRBJ1-4; TRBD1 agrees at 8 bases. V lost 4 bases and J lost 6; bases outside the gene matches: 5. The germline gives CDR1 SGHKS, CDR2 YYEKEE (reference sequence). The CDR3 spans 14 residues. The CDR3 DNA reads as TGTGCCAGCAGCCTGGACAGGGTCGATGAAAAACTGTTTTTT. Its protein is CASSLDRVDEKLFF.

V usage is TRBV10-1 and J usage is TRBJ2-5, with 8 bases that match TRBD1. The DNA end is a closer match to TRBJ2-7, so the J assignment may be wrong. The CDR3 extends over 13 amino acids. Germline lookup yields CDR1 WNHNN and CDR2 SYGVQD (reference sequence). CDR3 sequence: CASSVGQGGEQYF. The CDR3 nucleotides read TGCGCCAGCAGTGTCGGACAGGGCGGCGAGCAGTACTTC.

The V gene is TRBV5-1, the J gene TRBJ2-7; 7 bases are shared with TRBD1. The closer fit of TRBJ2-5 to the DNA end suggests the J call may be wrong. CDR1 and CDR2 from the germline V gene are SGHRS and YFSETQ. The CDR3 extends over 13 amino acids. Here the CDR3 reads CASTGTAKETQYF. The CDR3 nucleotides are TGCGCCAGCACGGGGACAGCTAAAGAGACCCAGTACTTC.

This clonotype appeared many times. The CDR3 protein is CASSVRANYGYTF. The CDR3 DNA is TGTGCCAGCAGCGTCAGGGCAAACTATGGCTACACCTTC. V is TRBV5-5 and J is TRBJ1-2, with D perhaps TRBD1 (5 bases). Germline V gene lookup returns CDR1 SGHKS and CDR2 YYEKEE (reference sequence). The CDR3 sequence is 13 residues long. With 4 bases removed from V and 2 bases from J, the gap between germline ends came to 9 bases.

A single count supports this clonotype. CDR3 amino acids: CASSPSQRGLTTGELFF. Here the CDR3 DNA reads TGTGCCAGCAGCCCCTCCCAGAGAGGCTTAACTACCGGGGAGCTGTTTTTT. V is TRBV4-2 and J is TRBJ2-2; D remains unclear. CDR1 is LGHNA, CDR2 YNFKEQ, per germline. V lost 4 bases to trimming and J lost 5 bases, with 20 bases between them. There are 17 residues in the CDR3.

On this clonotype itself: The junction departs from the called germline gene at one end, perhaps through a read error. The chain uses TRBV7-9 and TRBJ1-2; 7 nucleotides align to TRBD1. This CDR3 region has 14 residues. Looked up from germline, CDR1 is SEHNR and CDR2 is FQNEAQ (reference sequence). CDR3 sequence (DNA): TGTGTCAGCAGCCGCGGAGACAGGGACTCTGGCTACACCTTC. Protein product: CVSSRGDRDSGYTF.

The V and J genes are TRBV9 and TRBJ1-1, with TRBD1 as a possible D gene (5 bases). The CDR3 contains 15 residues. The V end lost 0 bases, the J end lost 1 base, and 10 bases lay between the germline ends. In germline, CDR1 is SGDLS, CDR2 YYNGEE. CDR3 DNA: TGTGCCAGCAGCGTAGGGGGAGACAGGAACACTGAAGCTTTCTTT. Translation: CASSVGGDRNTEAFF.

The J gene is TRBJ2-1, the V gene TRBV7-9; the D gene could be TRBD1 or TRBD2 (5 bases each). Per the germline V gene, CDR1 is SEHNR and CDR2 is FQNEAQ (reference sequence). The CDR3 runs to 12 residues. Trimming removed 4 bases from V and 13 bases from J, with 14 bases in between. The DNA of the CDR3 is TGTGCCAGCAGCTCCCGGGACGTTGCCCAGTTCTTC. This sequence encodes CASSSRDVAQFF.

This chain uses TRBV6-2 or TRBV6-3 with TRBJ2-3; the D call may be TRBD1 or TRBD2 (5 bases each). The CDR3 contains 16 residues. Germline V gene lookup returns CDR1 MNHEY and CDR2 SVGEGT. V was pared by 7 bases and J by 2 bases, with 19 bases between. This CDR3 is CASTTWDGLFTDTQYF. The CDR3 region has the DNA TGTGCCAGCACCACCTGGGACGGATTATTCACAGATACGCAGTATTTT.

V and J are TRBV9 and TRBJ2-5, with D perhaps matching TRBD1 (6 bases). CDR1 is SGDLS, CDR2 YYNGEE, per germline. Trimming stripped 2 bases from V and 0 bases from J, with 11 bases between. The CDR3 runs 15 residues. In DNA, the CDR3 is TGTGCCAGCAGCGTGGGGGCACTGTACCAAGAGACCCAGTACTTC. Residues: CASSVGALYQETQYF.

The J gene is TRBJ2-6, the V gene TRBV7-9; no clear D. Per germline, CDR1 SEHNR and CDR2 FQNEAQ (reference sequence). The CDR3 contains 12 residues. V was pared by 1 base and J by 11 bases, with 6 bases between. The CDR3 spells CASSLGPHVLTF. In DNA form, the CDR3 reads TGTGCCAGCAGCTTAGGGCCCCACGTCCTGACTTTC.

V is TRBV5-1 and J is TRBJ2-5; possibly TRBD1 or TRBD2 for D (6 bases each). This CDR3 region has 15 residues. Germline V gene sequence: CDR1 SGHRS, CDR2 YFSETQ. Trimming pared 0 bases from V and 11 bases from J, leaving 20 bases between. CDR3 nucleotides: TGCGCCAGCAGCTTGGAAGGGGGGCGAGACAATGAGCAGTACTTC. This gives the protein CASSLEGGRDNEQYF.

The chain combines TRBV18 with TRBJ2-1; the D is unclear. There are 13 residues in the CDR3. Germline lookup yields CDR1 KGHSH and CDR2 LQKENI. V lost 5 bases and J 2 bases, leaving 7 bases between the germline ends. The CDR3 protein is CASSRATYNEQFF. CDR3 DNA: TGTGCCAGCTCAAGAGCTACCTACAATGAGCAGTTCTTC. Full variable domain (outside the CDR3, taken from reference TRBV18 and TRBJ2-1): NAGVMQNPRHLVRRRGQEARLRCSPMKGHSHVYWYRQLPEEGLKFMVYLQKENIIDESGMPKERFSAEFPKEGPSILRIQQVVRGDSAAYFCASSRATYNEQFFGPGTRLTVL.